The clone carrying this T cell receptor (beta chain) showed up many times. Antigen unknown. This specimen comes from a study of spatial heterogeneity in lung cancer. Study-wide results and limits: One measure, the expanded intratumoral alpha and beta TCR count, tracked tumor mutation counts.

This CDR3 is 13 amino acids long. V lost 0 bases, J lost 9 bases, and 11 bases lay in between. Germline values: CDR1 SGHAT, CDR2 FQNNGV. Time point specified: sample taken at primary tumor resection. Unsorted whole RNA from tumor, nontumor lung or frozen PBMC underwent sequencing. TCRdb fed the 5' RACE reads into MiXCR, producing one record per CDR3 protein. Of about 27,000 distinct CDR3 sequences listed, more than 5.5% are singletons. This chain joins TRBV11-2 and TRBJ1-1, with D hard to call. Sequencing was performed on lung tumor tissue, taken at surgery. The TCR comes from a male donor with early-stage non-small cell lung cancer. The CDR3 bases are TGTGCCAGCAGCTTAGAAAAATGGGATAAAGCTTTCTTT. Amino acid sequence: CASSLEKWDKAFF.